Below, one TCR beta chain is given with its context. What it recognizes is unknown. The record originates from a study of blood T cells in healthy people across ages. Regarding the study as a whole: The long-lived group displayed more naive CD4+ cells, plus higher diversity, than the aged donors did. Conclusively comparing naive with antigen-experienced cells was impossible with unsorted PBMCs. Observed TCR beta diversity per million T cells went down as age went up. This fall followed a roughly linear course with age.

Germline CDR1 and CDR2: DFQATT and SNEGSKA (reference sequence). This CDR3 contains 16 residues. V shed 2 bases and J 5 bases; nucleotides not matched to a gene: 10. Next came a second PCR, run for about 7 to 12 cycles, which used a sample-barcoded 5' primer along with a J-beta primer mix. Every cDNA was tagged by a template-switch adaptor with 12 random nucleotides. TCRdb processed the 5' RACE reads anew with MiXCR; each CDR3 protein has one entry. The top ten clones hold around 22% of a sample with approximately 800,000 distinct CDR3 sequences, over 45% of them seen once. The clonotype originates from a man younger than 40 in good health. Material for sequencing was blood. The chain carries TRBV20-1 and TRBJ2-2, with 8 bases aligning to TRBD2. This CDR3 reads CSARTPGLGHTGELFF. CDR3 nucleotide sequence: TGCAGTGCTAGAACACCGGGACTAGGCCATACCGGGGAGCTGTTTTTT.